This TCR beta chain was obtained from a study of Ad26.COV2.S vaccination and SARS-CoV-2 variants. Study in general: Participant was drawn from the COV1001 Ad26.COV2.S trial arm.

The CDR3 has 14 amino acids. The ends were cut back, 1 base at V and 9 bases at J, with 16 bases in the middle. Germline V CDR1 and CDR2: GTSNPN, SVGIG (reference sequence). Sequenced by immunoSEQ multiplex PCR; TCRdb stores in-frame clones only, minus some. The table includes around 450,000 clones, roughly 89% detected once. The treatment denotes: around 19 received Ad26.COV2.S at low or high dose, single or two shots; 5 received placebo; per-sample allocation not given. Sampling was done on day 63 after the first vaccine or placebo injection. The TCR was taken from a person aged 18-60 years who received the Ad26.COV2.S COVID-19 vaccine or a placebo. The chain employs TRBV30 and TRBJ2-1; a weak D match, TRBD2 (6 bases). Sample: peripheral blood, taken in a trial of Ad26.COV2.S vaccine versus placebo. CDR3: CAWSAGSSYGEQFF. DNA for the CDR3: TGTGCCTGGAGTGCCGGGAGTAGTTATGGTGAGCAGTTCTTC.